A single sample is the source of the 27 T cell receptor beta chains below, sequenced in a study of blood T cell repertoires in COVID-19. The data were produced by immunoSEQ multiplex PCR, yet TCRdb's version contains in-frame clones alone and is incomplete. The sample comprises over 140,000 clones, about four fifths of which are singletons, and 3.5% to 4.5% rests with the top ten. The specimen sequenced was peripheral blood. The receptor set was obtained from a woman aged 60-75 years with acute or convalescent COVID-19.

The rearrangement links TRBV6-1 to TRBJ1-4; D possibly corresponds to TRBD1 (5 bases). Germline V gene data show CDR1 as MNHNS and CDR2 as SASEGT. V lost 2 bases and J lost 4, with 11 bases in between. The CDR3 runs 15 residues. The CDR3 protein is CASSEIWTSNEKLFF. DNA of the CDR3: TGTGCCAGCAGTGAAATCTGGACAAGTAATGAAAAACTGTTTTTT.

The rearrangement uses TRBV28 and TRBJ2-1; 9 bases fit TRBD1. The germline CDR1 and CDR2 sequences are MDHEN and SYDVKM. J was trimmed by 4 bases and V by 6 bases; bases with no gene match: 10. The CDR3 spans 16 residues. The CDR3 DNA follows: TGTGCCAGCAGCCCTCACCACAGGGGGCTGTACAATGAGCAGTTCTTC. Protein: CASSPHHRGLYNEQFF. The variable domain in full, completed from reference TRBV28 and TRBJ2-1, reads DVKVTQSSRYLVKRTGEKVFLECVQDMDHENMFWYRQDPGLGLRLIYFSYDVKMKEKGDIPEGYSVSREKKERFSLILESASTNQTSMYLCASSPHHRGLYNEQFFGPGTRLTVL.

V usage is TRBV30 and J usage is TRBJ1-1, with D perhaps matching TRBD1 (5 bases). Germline CDR1 GTSNPN, CDR2 SVGIG (reference sequence). With 7 bases removed from V and 5 bases from J, the gap between germline ends came to 23 bases. The CDR3 loop spans 15 amino acids. The CDR3 DNA reads as TGTGCCTTCACACCAGTCAAGGTCCGGGGGACTGAAGCTTTCTTT. Translating it yields CAFTPVKVRGTEAFF.

The chain is built from TRBV4-3 and TRBJ1-2; 7 nucleotides agree with TRBD1. The germline CDR1 and CDR2 sequences are LGHNA and YSLEER. This CDR3 contains 15 residues. Unmatched junction bases numbered 6, after V lost 1 base and J lost 4 bases. CDR3 sequence: CASSQGLGTVYGYTF. In DNA form, the CDR3 reads TGCGCCAGCAGCCAAGGTCTTGGGACAGTCTATGGCTACACCTTC.

The DNA for the CDR3 is TGTGCCAGCAGTTTGGACCTCCTAGTAGGCACCAAGGGGGCTTTCTTT. It codes for CASSLDLLVGTKGAFF. The chain has TRBV7-9 and TRBJ1-1; tentative D call: TRBD1 (5 bases). Looked up from germline, CDR1 is SEHNR and CDR2 is FQNEAQ (reference sequence). Trimming left V 6 bases short and J 11 bases short, with 28 bases between. The CDR3 is 16 residues long.

J is TRBJ2-3 and V is TRBV19; a weak D match, TRBD1 (6 bases). V was shortened by 5 bases and J by 4 bases, with 10 bases between the two germline ends. From germline, CDR1 is LNHDA and CDR2 SQIVND (reference sequence). CDR3 size: 13 residues. CDR3 coding DNA: TGTGCCAGTAGTCAGGGACACCCAGATACGCAGTATTTT. The encoded protein is CASSQGHPDTQYF.

The rearrangement links TRBV7-9 to TRBJ1-3; D is uncertain. The CDR3 is made up of 13 amino acids. The V gene's germline CDR1 is SEHNR and CDR2 FQNEAQ (reference sequence). Trimming took 0 bases from V and 8 from J, leaving 8 bases between them. CDR3 residues: CASSLAGGDTIYF. The DNA for the CDR3 is TGTGCCAGCAGCTTAGCCGGCGGGGACACCATATATTTT. The full variable domain, rest sourced from reference TRBV7-9 and TRBJ1-3, is DTGVSQNPRHKITKRGQNVTFRCDPISEHNRLYWYRQTLGQGPEFLTYFQNEAQLEKSRLLSDRFSAERPKGSFSTLEIQRTEQGDSAMYLCASSLAGGDTIYFGEGSWLTVV.

V is TRBV6-5 and J is TRBJ1-4; TRBD1 agrees at 7 bases. Germline loops: CDR1 MNHEY, CDR2 SVGAGI. After removal of 2 bases from V and 8 bases from J, the junction contained 8 bases not matched to a gene. The CDR3 has 15 residues. CDR3 nucleotide sequence: TGTGCCAGCAGTTACGTACGACAGGGTGGGGAAAAACTGTTTTTT. This gives the protein CASSYVRQGGEKLFF.

The chain uses TRBV7-9 and TRBJ2-1; a possible D gene is TRBD1 (6 bases). Germline CDR1 is SEHNR and CDR2 is FQNEAQ (reference sequence). Trimming took 2 bases from V and 8 from J, leaving 13 bases between them. The CDR3 runs 14 residues. CDR3 bases: TGTGCCAGCAGCTTATTTGGGGGCCGAGATGAGCAGTTCTTC. It is translated as CASSLFGGRDEQFF.

The chain combines TRBV3-1 (or the pseudogene TRBV3-2) with TRBJ2-7; D remains ambiguous. The germline gives CDR1 LGHDT, CDR2 YNNKEL (reference sequence). This CDR3 spans 13 amino acids. With 4 bases removed from V and 4 bases from J, the gap between germline ends came to 11 bases. In DNA form, the CDR3 reads TGTGCCAGCAGCCCCCCCTCCGTATACGAGCAGTACTTC. As protein: CASSPPSVYEQYF.

The chain has TRBV19 and TRBJ2-4, with TRBD2 as a possible D gene (6 bases). This CDR3 has 15 residues. Per germline, CDR1 LNHDA and CDR2 SQIVND (reference sequence). V gave up 3 bases and J gave up 1 base, with 10 bases separating them. The DNA for the CDR3 is TGTGCCAGTAGTATGGGCGGGATCGCCAAAAACATTCAGTACTTC. Its protein product is CASSMGGIAKNIQYF.

This chain links TRBV6-6 with TRBJ2-7; TRBD2 aligns across 10 bases. CDR3 length: 16 residues. Germline assignment: CDR1 MNHNY and CDR2 SVGAGI (reference sequence). The J segment lost 5 bases and the V segment lost 2 bases, leaving 9 bases of the junction unmatched. CDR3 residues: CASSYVPLAGVDEQYF. The DNA for the CDR3 is TGTGCCAGCAGTTACGTCCCCCTAGCGGGAGTGGACGAGCAGTACTTC.

In this sample, this clone turned up a few times. The genes are TRBV28 and TRBJ1-1; D possibly corresponds to TRBD1 (5 bases). V was shortened by 0 bases and J by 6 bases, with 17 bases between the two germline ends. The CDR3 is made up of 16 amino acids. Germline assignment: CDR1 MDHEN and CDR2 SYDVKM. The CDR3 sequence: CASSLWYGQTRAEAFF. The DNA for the CDR3 is TGTGCCAGCAGTTTATGGTATGGACAAACACGGGCTGAAGCTTTCTTT.

The chain uses TRBV30 and TRBJ1-3, with 9 bases lining up with TRBD1. V dropped 2 bases and J dropped 2; count of bases not matched to a gene: 4. Germline V gene data show CDR1 as GTSNPN and CDR2 as SVGIG (reference sequence). The CDR3 totals 15 residues. The CDR3 DNA reads as TGTGCCTGGAGTACGGGGGACAGGGCTGGAAACACCATATATTTT. Its protein product is CAWSTGDRAGNTIYF. Full variable domain (missing parts from reference TRBV30 and TRBJ1-3): SQTIHQWPATLVQPVGSPLSLECTVEGTSNPNLYWYRQAAGRGLQLLFYSVGIGQISSEVPQNLSASRPQDRQFILSSKKLLLSDSGFYLCAWSTGDRAGNTIYFGEGSWLTVV.

The V gene is TRBV6-1, the J gene TRBJ2-2; 11 bases are a match to TRBD1. Germline CDR1 reads MNHNS; CDR2 reads SASEGT. The trim removed 4 bases at V and 8 bases at J, leaving 9 bases unmatched. CDR3 length: 16 amino acids. CDR3 nucleotide sequence: TGTGCCAGCAGTGGATGGACAGGGGGCGTCCAAGGGGAGCTGTTTTTT. This encodes CASSGWTGGVQGELFF.

J is TRBJ2-7 and V is TRBV6-4, with 8 positions matching TRBD1. J was trimmed by 5 bases and V by 7 bases; bases with no gene match: 7. The germline gives CDR1 MRHNA, CDR2 SNTAGT. This CDR3 is built from 13 residues. The CDR3 is CASTGQGQHEQYF. The CDR3 DNA follows: TGTGCCAGCACTGGACAGGGCCAGCACGAGCAGTACTTC.

The chain couples TRBV19 to TRBJ1-2, with a possible D match to TRBD1 (5 bases). This CDR3 has 17 residues. Trimming cost V 5 bases and J 4 bases, with 23 bases left between them. Germline CDR1 reads LNHDA; CDR2 reads SQIVND (reference sequence). CDR3 protein: CASSSLLNRRMGYGYTF. The CDR3 DNA sequence: TGTGCCAGTAGTTCGTTACTCAACAGGCGAATGGGCTATGGCTACACCTTC.

The J gene is TRBJ1-5, the V gene TRBV19, with 7 bases lining up with TRBD1. Germline V gives CDR1 LNHDA, CDR2 SQIVND (reference sequence). With V trimmed by 3 bases and J by 9 bases, 2 bases remained unmatched. This CDR3 is 12 amino acids long. CDR3 sequence reads: CASSMRTGPQHF. The DNA of the CDR3 is TGTGCCAGTAGTATGAGGACAGGGCCCCAGCATTTT.

The rearrangement uses TRBV27 and TRBJ2-6, with a weak D call TRBD1 (5 bases). The ends were cut back, 2 bases at V and 2 bases at J, with 7 bases in the middle. The CDR3 runs 15 residues. CDR1 is MNHEY, CDR2 SMNVEV, per germline (reference sequence). The CDR3 here is CASSLQGPGANVLTF. CDR3 DNA sequence: TGTGCCAGCAGTTTACAGGGTCCTGGGGCCAACGTCCTGACTTTC.

The J gene is TRBJ1-1, the V gene TRBV30; D is uncertain. The germline V and J ends were trimmed by 0 bases and 3 bases, with 5 bases remaining between them. The length of the CDR3 is 12 residues. Germline V gives CDR1 GTSNPN, CDR2 SVGIG (reference sequence). The CDR3 DNA follows: TGTGCCTGGAGTGTGGCAGACACTGAAGCTTTCTTT. This encodes CAWSVADTEAFF.

As DNA, the CDR3 is TGTGCCATCAGTGGGCCAACGAAACCGGGACAAATACAAGAGACCCAGTACTTC. As protein: CAISGPTKPGQIQETQYF. The chain combines TRBV10-3 with TRBJ2-5, with D possibly being TRBD1 (6 bases). Trimming took off 4 bases at V and 2 bases at J, with 23 bases between the two ends. CDR1 is ENHRY and CDR2 is SYGVKD in the germline V gene. This CDR3 has 18 amino acids.

The J gene is TRBJ2-5, the V gene TRBV3-1 (or the pseudogene TRBV3-2), with D tentatively TRBD2 (5 bases). CDR3 size: 14 residues. V was pared by 5 bases and J by 1 base, with 11 bases between. Germline CDR1 and CDR2: LGHDT and YNNKEL (reference sequence). DNA for the CDR3: TGTGCCAGCAGCTATAGCGAGTCCCAAGAGACCCAGTACTTC. Residues: CASSYSESQETQYF.

The CDR3 protein is CASTEREPYNEQFF. Here the CDR3 DNA reads TGTGCCAGCACCGAGCGGGAGCCCTACAATGAGCAGTTCTTC. V usage is TRBV7-2 and J usage is TRBJ2-1; 8 bases are shared with TRBD2. The CDR3 is made up of 14 amino acids. After removal of 7 bases from V and 2 bases from J, the junction contained 4 bases not matched to a gene. Germline CDR1 reads SGHTA; CDR2 reads FQGNSA.

This rearrangement joins TRBV28 to TRBJ1-5; no clear D. Trimming left V 7 bases short and J 4 bases short, with 11 bases between. This CDR3 comprises 13 residues. Germline-derived CDR1 and CDR2 are MDHEN and SYDVKM. The CDR3 coding sequence is TGTGCCAGCACGCTTGAGTTTAATCAGCCCCAGCATTTT. It encodes CASTLEFNQPQHF.

The chain combines TRBV13 with TRBJ2-1; 11 bases line up with TRBD2. V lost 6 bases to trimming and J lost 1 base; unmatched junction nucleotides: 8. This CDR3 has 17 amino acids. CDR1 PRHDT and CDR2 FYEKMQ come from the germline V gene (reference sequence). This chain's CDR3 is CASRDGTSGSSYNEQFF. The CDR3 DNA reads TGTGCCAGCAGAGACGGGACTAGCGGTTCTTCCTACAATGAGCAGTTCTTC. Together with reference TRBV13 and TRBJ2-1, the CDR3 gives the full variable domain: AAGVIQSPRHLIKEKRETATLKCYPIPRHDTVYWYQQGPGQDPQFLISFYEKMQSDKGSIPDRFSAQQFSDYHSELNMSSLELGDSALYFCASRDGTSGSSYNEQFFGPGTRLTVL.

The rearrangement uses TRBV7-9 and TRBJ2-1, with a weak D call TRBD2 (6 bases). Germline V gives CDR1 SEHNR, CDR2 FQNEAQ (reference sequence). The germline V and J ends were trimmed by 1 base and 0 bases, with 13 bases remaining between them. The CDR3 contains 17 residues. In DNA, the CDR3 is TGTGCCAGCAGCTTAGAGGCAGCAGCGGGCTCCTACAATGAGCAGTTCTTC. It codes for CASSLEAAAGSYNEQFF.

The chain couples TRBV7-2 to TRBJ2-1; 10 nucleotides agree with TRBD2. The germline V gene encodes CDR1 SGHTA and CDR2 FQGNSA. V gave up 5 bases and J gave up 10 bases; unmatched junction bases: 11. This CDR3 comprises 15 residues. The CDR3 loop reads CASSPGSGRAWEQFF. The CDR3 bases are TGTGCCAGCAGCCCCGGGAGCGGGAGGGCCTGGGAGCAGTTCTTC.